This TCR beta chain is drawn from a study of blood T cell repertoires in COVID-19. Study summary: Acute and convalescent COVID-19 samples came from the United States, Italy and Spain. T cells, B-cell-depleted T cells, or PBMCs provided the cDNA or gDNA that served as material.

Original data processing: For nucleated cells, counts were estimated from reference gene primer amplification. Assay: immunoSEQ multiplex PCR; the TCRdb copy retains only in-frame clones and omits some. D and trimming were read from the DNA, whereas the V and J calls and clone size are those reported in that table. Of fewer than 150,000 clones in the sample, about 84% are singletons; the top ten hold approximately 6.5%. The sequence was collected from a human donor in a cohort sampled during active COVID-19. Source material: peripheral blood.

CDR3 amino acids: CASSTASGGYEQYF. In nucleotides, the CDR3 is TGTGCCAGCAGCACCGCTAGCGGGGGTTACGAGCAGTACTTC. The gene calls are TRBV7-2 and TRBJ2-7; 10 nucleotides align to TRBD2. J gave up 4 bases and V 5 bases, and 5 bases lay outside the gene matches. Germline-derived CDR1 and CDR2 are SGHTA and FQGNSA. This CDR3 is built from 14 residues.